The clone carrying this TCR beta chain was observed many times. Sequencing libraries for TCR beta were prepared with iRepertoire HTBI primers and Arm-PCR of CDR3 regions. Original processing notes: In the combined samples, 62 TRBV and some 15 TRBJ segments were identified. Via MiXCR, TCRdb re-called the multiplex PCR reads, giving one row per CDR3 protein. The V and J calls and clone size come from TCRdb's table, not from the authors' own analysis. The data hold approximately 270,000 distinct CDR3 sequences, with 18% observed a single time. The time point was: newly diagnosed GD, antithyroid drugs for less than 3 months. PBMC-derived RNA was used for the TCR library. The sample is drawn from a study of regulatory T cells in long-lasting Graves disease. The same sample was also used in a study of T cells in Graves' hyperthyroidism and ophthalmopathy. That study reports: Peripheral blood also featured most of the thyroid clonotypes expanded above 0.001.

The sequence derives from a woman younger than 45 with Graves disease. Here the sequenced sample was peripheral blood mononuclear cells (PBMCs), taken at new diagnosis, from a patient treated with antithyroid drugs.

CDR3 sequence: CASTEEIAGGSISDEQFF. For the CDR3, the DNA is TGTGCCAGCACCGAGGAGATAGCGGGGGGGTCGATTAGCGATGAGCAGTTCTTC. This sequence joins TRBV7-8 and TRBJ2-1, with TRBD2 matching 11 bases. Trimming took 7 bases from V and 8 from J; bases not matched to a gene: 19. This CDR3 contains 18 residues. Germline V gene lookup returns CDR1 SGHVS and CDR2 FQNEAQ.